This is a list of T cell receptor beta chains from one sample in a study of blood T cells in healthy people across ages. TCRdb reprocessed the 5' RACE reads via MiXCR and lists one record per CDR3 protein. The sample contains some 850,000 distinct CDR3 sequences, about a quarter of which appear only once. Separately, the same data were catalogued under a study of T cells of mothers and their children.

Sequencing used blood. These receptors all stem from a boy between 10 and 17 years old in good health. Both conserved end residues are trimmed from each CDR3. Only part of the rows carry a size: once, few, many, or a class if the clone is expanded.

j_call: TRBJ1-4; v_call: TRBV29-1; clone_size: few; cdr3_aa: SVGQDNEKLF
j_call: TRBJ2-2; v_call: TRBV7-3; clone_size: -; cdr3_aa: ASSPRGFTGTGELF
j_call: TRBJ2-2; v_call: TRBV7-3; clone_size: few; cdr3_aa: ASSPYQGANTGELF
j_call: TRBJ2-7; v_call: TRBV7-9; clone_size: -; cdr3_aa: ASQKGVFLEQY
j_call: TRBJ2-7; v_call: TRBV29-1; clone_size: few; cdr3_aa: SAGVRDRGFHEQY
j_call: TRBJ1-2; v_call: TRBV10-3; clone_size: -; cdr3_aa: AISEGGANYGYT
j_call: TRBJ2-7; v_call: TRBV7-9; clone_size: few; cdr3_aa: ASSLGGGQGGDEQY
j_call: TRBJ2-7; v_call: TRBV6-6; clone_size: -; cdr3_aa: ASMPGDRGSSYEQY
j_call: TRBJ1-6; v_call: TRBV7-2; clone_size: -; cdr3_aa: ASSQREGRRDSPLH
j_call: TRBJ1-2; v_call: TRBV7-6; clone_size: few; cdr3_aa: ASSLDLLGSYGYT
j_call: TRBJ2-5; v_call: TRBV20-1; clone_size: few; cdr3_aa: SASYSGGMYQETQY
j_call: TRBJ1-3; v_call: TRBV7-8; clone_size: -; cdr3_aa: ASGLVLSGKGNTIY
j_call: TRBJ2-3; v_call: TRBV7-2; clone_size: -; cdr3_aa: ASSLGSHGAQY
j_call: -; v_call: TRBV7-3; clone_size: -; cdr3_aa: ASSLAGASPYEQY